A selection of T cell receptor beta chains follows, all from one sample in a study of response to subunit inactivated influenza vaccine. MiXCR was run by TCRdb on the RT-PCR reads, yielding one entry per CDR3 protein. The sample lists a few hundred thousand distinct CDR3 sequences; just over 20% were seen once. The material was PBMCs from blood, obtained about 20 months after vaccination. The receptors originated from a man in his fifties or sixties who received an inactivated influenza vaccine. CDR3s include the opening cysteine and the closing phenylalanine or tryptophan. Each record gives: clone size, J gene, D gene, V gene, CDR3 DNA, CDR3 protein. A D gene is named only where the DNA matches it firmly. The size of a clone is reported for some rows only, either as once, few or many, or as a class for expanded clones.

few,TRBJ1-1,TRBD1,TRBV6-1,TGTGCCAGCAGACAGGGACAGATGAACACTGAAGCTTTCTTT,CASRQGQMNTEAFF
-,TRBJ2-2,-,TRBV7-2,TGTGCCAGCGGGCCCGACACCGGGGAGCTGTTTTTT,CASGPDTGELFF
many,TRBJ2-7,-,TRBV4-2,TGTGCCAGCAGCCAAGGATATAGTGATACCTACGAGCAGTACTTC,CASSQGYSDTYEQYF
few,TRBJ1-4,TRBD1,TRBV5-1,TGCGCCAGCAGCTTGGCAGGGGGGCGCGAGGAAAAACTGTTTTTT,CASSLAGGREEKLFF
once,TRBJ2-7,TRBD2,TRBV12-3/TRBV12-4,TGTGCCAGCAGTTTCGCGACTAGCCCCTCCGAGCAGTACTTC,CASSFATSPSEQYF
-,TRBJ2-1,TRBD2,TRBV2,TGTGCCAGCCGCAGCGGGAGAAATCCCTACAATGAGCAGTTCTTC,CASRSGRNPYNEQFF
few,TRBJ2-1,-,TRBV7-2,TGTGCCAGCACCTCCCAGGTGAGCTCCTACAATGAGCAGTTCTTC,CASTSQVSSYNEQFF
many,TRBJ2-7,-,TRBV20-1,TGCAGTGGAGTAGGTACAGGAACCTCCTACGAGCAGTACTTC,CSGVGTGTSYEQYF
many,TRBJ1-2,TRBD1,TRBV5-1,TGCGCCAGCAGCTTGGACAGGGGAGTTGGCTACACCTTC,CASSLDRGVGYTF
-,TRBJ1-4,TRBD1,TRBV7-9,TGTGCCAGCAACAGGGGCGCCCCCGCCGGTGGTGAAAAACTGTTTTTT,CASNRGAPAGGEKLFF
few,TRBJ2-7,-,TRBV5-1,TGCGCCAGCAGCTTGGAGGCCAGCCTTAGCTCCTACGAGCAGTACTTC,CASSLEASLSSYEQYF
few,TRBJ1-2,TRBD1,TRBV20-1,TGCAGTGCTAAAGGGGGCAACTATGGCTACACCTTC,CSAKGGNYGYTF
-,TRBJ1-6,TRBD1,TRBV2,TGTGCCAGCAGTGGGGGGACAGGGGACCATAATTCACCCCTCCACTTT,CASSGGTGDHNSPLHF
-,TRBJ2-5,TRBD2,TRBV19,TGTGCCAGTAGTGGGCGGGAGGGTGAGACCCAGTACTTC,CASSGREGETQYF
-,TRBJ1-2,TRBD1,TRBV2,TGTGCCAGCAGCCGGACAGGGGGTAGGAGCTACACCTTC,CASSRTGGRSYTF
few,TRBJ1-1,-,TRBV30,TGTGCCTGGAGTGTATCGGGGGTGGACACTGAAGCTTTCTTT,CAWSVSGVDTEAFF
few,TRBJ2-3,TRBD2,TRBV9,TGTGCCAGCAGCGAGCCCCGAGGCGGGGGGACCACAGATACGCAGTATTTT,CASSEPRGGGTTDTQYF